This T cell receptor (beta chain) came from a study of shared clonotypes between healthy human individuals. Study-level findings and limits: Genetic and exposure-history diversity was limited by the small donor number. Clonotype sharing among donors was expected to depend on sequencing depth. Rarefaction indicated that sorted-subset sequencing remained incomplete although depth was large.

Every one of the donors was a Caucasian adult that lived in Nashville, Tennessee. In the case of this clone: What it recognizes is unknown.

Germline V gene sequence: CDR1 GTSNPN, CDR2 SVGIG (reference sequence). J was trimmed by 3 bases and V by 2 bases; bases with no gene match: 14. The CDR3 has 18 residues. Clones were sequenced by immunoSEQ multiplex PCR, and TCRdb holds only the in-frame ones, with some missing. This table holds fewer than 3 million clones, under 95% found once. The J gene is TRBJ1-4, the V gene TRBV30; 8 positions match TRBD1. The specimen was naive CD4+ T cells from PBMCs. The subset here: CD45RA+ positively selected. The TCR sequence derives from a man aged 18-30 years in good health. Some clones in this sample may be carry-over from other donors' samples. In DNA form, the CDR3 reads TGTGCCTGGAGTCATGACCCGGGACAGGAGAGTTCTAATGAAAAACTGTTTTTT. This translates into CAWSHDPGQESSNEKLFF.